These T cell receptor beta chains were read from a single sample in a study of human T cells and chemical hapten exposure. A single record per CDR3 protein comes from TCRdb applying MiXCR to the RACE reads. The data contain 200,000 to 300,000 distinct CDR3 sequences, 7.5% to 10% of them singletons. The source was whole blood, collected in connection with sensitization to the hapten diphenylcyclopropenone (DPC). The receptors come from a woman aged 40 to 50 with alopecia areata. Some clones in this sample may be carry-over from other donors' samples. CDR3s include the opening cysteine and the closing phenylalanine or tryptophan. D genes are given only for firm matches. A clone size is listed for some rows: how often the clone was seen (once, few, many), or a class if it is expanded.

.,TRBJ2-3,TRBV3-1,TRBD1,CASSQAPGTADTQYF
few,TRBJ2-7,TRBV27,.,CASSFRDFFYEQYF
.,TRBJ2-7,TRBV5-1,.,CASSNAVDEQYF
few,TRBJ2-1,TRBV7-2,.,CASTPDSLSYNEQFF
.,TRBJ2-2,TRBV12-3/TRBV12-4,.,CASSPDFTGELFF
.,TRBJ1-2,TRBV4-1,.,CASSQDIDGGYGYTF
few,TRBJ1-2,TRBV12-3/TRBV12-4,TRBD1,CASWTGRYGYTF
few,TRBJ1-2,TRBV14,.,CASSQTDYGYTF
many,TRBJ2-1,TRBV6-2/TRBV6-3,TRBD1,CASSRQGASYNEQFF
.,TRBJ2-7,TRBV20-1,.,CSARLAGSYEQYF
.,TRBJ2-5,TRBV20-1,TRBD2,CSAPRAGGETQYF
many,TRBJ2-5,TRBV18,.,CASSSGNKETQYF
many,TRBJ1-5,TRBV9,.,CASSVDGAGQPQHF
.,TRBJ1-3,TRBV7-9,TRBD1,CASSFGQGAHRGNTIYF
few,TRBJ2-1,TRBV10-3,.,CAIRGASEQFF
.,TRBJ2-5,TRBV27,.,CASRRGIYQETQYF
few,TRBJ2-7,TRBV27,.,CASSPDLGEQYF
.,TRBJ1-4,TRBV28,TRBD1,CASSETGFEKLFF
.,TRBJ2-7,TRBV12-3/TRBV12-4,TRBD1,CASSKPGQGGEQYF
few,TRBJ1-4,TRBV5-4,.,CASTDSATNEKLFF
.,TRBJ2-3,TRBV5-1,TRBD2,CASTTSGGNTDTQYF
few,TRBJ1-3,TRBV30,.,CACLHLRGNTIYF
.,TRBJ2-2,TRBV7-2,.,CASSLVGGRDTGELFF
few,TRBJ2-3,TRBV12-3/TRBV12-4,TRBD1,CASTPDRGTDTQYF
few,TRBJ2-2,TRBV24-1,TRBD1,CATSDPAQGRGTGELFF
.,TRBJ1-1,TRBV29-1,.,CSVEGAKNTEAFF
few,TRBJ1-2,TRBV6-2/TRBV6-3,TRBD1,CASRPGTGAYGYTF
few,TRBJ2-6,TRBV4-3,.,CASSHSATAGDVLTF
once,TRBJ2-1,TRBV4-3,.,CASSHTLVKDEQFF
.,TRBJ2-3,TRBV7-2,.,CASSPMTATSTDTQYF
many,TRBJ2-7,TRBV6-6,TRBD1,CAVTGGYEQYF
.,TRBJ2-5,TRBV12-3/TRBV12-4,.,CASSRYSETQYF
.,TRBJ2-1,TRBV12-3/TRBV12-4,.,CASRSYRSINEQFF
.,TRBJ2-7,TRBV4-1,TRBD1,CAARDRRQGMPSYEQYF
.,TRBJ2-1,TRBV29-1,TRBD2,CSVVLAGRTYNEQFF
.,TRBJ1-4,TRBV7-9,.,CAAAGTGNEKLFF
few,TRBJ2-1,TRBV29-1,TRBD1,CSARKQGTGNEQFF
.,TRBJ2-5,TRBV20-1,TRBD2,CSATKTSGSETQYF
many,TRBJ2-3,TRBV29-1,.,CSVRQGRSDTQYF
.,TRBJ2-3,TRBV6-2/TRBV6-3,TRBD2,CASKVAGEGSDTQYF
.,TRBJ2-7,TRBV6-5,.,CASSYRGDSYEQYF
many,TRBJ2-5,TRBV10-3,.,CAVLVQETQYF
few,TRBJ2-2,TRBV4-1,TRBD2,CASSQGILREKAGELFF
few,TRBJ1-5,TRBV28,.,CASNDQPQHF
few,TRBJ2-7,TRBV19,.,CASSRVAADYEQYF
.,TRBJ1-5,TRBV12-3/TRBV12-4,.,CASSLVGTYQPQHF